A single sample gave rise to the 28 T cell receptor beta chains below, sequenced in a study of T-cell reconstitution after alpha-beta-depleted transplantation in children. This sample's TCRbeta library carried unique molecular identifier barcodes. TCRdb fed the PCR reads into MiXCR, producing one record per CDR3 protein. The sample consists of nearly 350,000 distinct CDR3 sequences, around 15% of them appearing once. The material sequenced was PBMCs, mostly from graft donor cells, taken 360 days after TCRalphabeta/CD19-depleted stem cell transplant. All receptors come from a male patient between 2 and 10 years old who had a stem cell transplant for acute lymphoblastic leukemia, so the T cells may come from the graft donor.

This clonotype was seen only a few times. The chain combines TRBV20-1 with TRBJ1-2; unclear D gene. The CDR3 has 13 residues. Germline V gene sequence: CDR1 DFQATT, CDR2 SNEGSKA (reference sequence). Deletions cut 6 bases from V and 5 bases from J, with 16 bases between. This CDR3 reads CSAPREFWYGYTF. DNA of the CDR3: TGCAGTGCCCCAAGGGAGTTTTGGTATGGCTACACCTTC.

V gene TRBV6-5 combines with J gene TRBJ2-6; D remains ambiguous. The germline V gene has CDR1 MNHEY and CDR2 SVGAGI. V lost 6 bases to trimming and J lost 4 bases, with 4 bases between them. CDR3 length equals 12 residues. CDR3 loop: CASRVGANVLTF. Written as DNA, the CDR3 is TGTGCCAGCAGGGTGGGGGCCAACGTCCTGACTTTC.

This clonotype has a handful of counts. The chain recombines TRBV28 with TRBJ2-7; TRBD2 matches at 9 bases. CDR1 is MDHEN and CDR2 is SYDVKM in the germline V gene. The V segment lost 3 bases and the J segment 1 base; nucleotides outside the gene matches: 10. CDR3 length equals 17 residues. CDR3 region: CASSFHRASGTSYEQYF. The CDR3 coding sequence is TGTGCCAGCAGTTTTCATCGGGCTAGCGGGACATCCTACGAGCAGTACTTC.

This chain joins TRBV4-2 and TRBJ2-2; possible D gene TRBD2, 6 bases. CDR1 LGHNA and CDR2 YNFKEQ come from the germline V gene. V was clipped by 1 base and J by 1 base, with 13 bases between them. The CDR3 has 17 amino acids. CDR3: CASSQAGTSGNTGELFF. CDR3 in DNA: TGTGCCAGCAGCCAAGCCGGGACTTCGGGGAACACCGGGGAGCTGTTTTTT.

This clonotype was detected a few times. V is TRBV20-1 and J is TRBJ2-7, with TRBD2 as a possible D gene (6 bases). Trimming cost V 2 bases and J 3 bases, with 17 bases left between them. The CDR3 contains 15 residues. Per germline, CDR1 DFQATT and CDR2 SNEGSKA (reference sequence). The CDR3: CSARLKAGSGYEQYF. The DNA of the CDR3 is TGCAGTGCTAGACTTAAAGCGGGTTCGGGCTACGAGCAGTACTTC.

This clonotype has just a few counts. The chain is built from TRBV4-3 and TRBJ2-3; possibly TRBD2 for D (6 bases). Between the trimmed V and J ends, which lost 0 bases and 6 bases, there was a span of 19 bases. CDR3 length: 17 residues. Germline CDR1 LGHNA, CDR2 YSLEER. The CDR3 DNA reads as TGCGCCAGCAGCCAAGACGGGGCGGGAACGGTTTCTGATACGCAGTATTTT. It specifies CASSQDGAGTVSDTQYF.

The genes are TRBV29-1 and TRBJ2-3, with 7 positions matching TRBD1. This CDR3 has 16 amino acids. J was trimmed by 6 bases and V by 4 bases; bases with no gene match: 16. Germline assignment: CDR1 SQVTM and CDR2 ANQGSEA. The CDR3 DNA reads as TGCAGCGTTGTATCCCAGGTTGACAGGGTTCAGGATACGCAGTATTTT. Translation gives CSVVSQVDRVQDTQYF.

This clonotype was counted between two and nine times. This chain uses TRBV29-1 with TRBJ2-3; D unresolved. The CDR3 length is 15 residues. V gave up 4 bases and J gave up 2 bases, with 16 bases separating them. CDR1 is SQVTM and CDR2 is ANQGSEA in the germline V gene. The CDR3, as DNA: TGCAGCGTTGGTAGTCTTCCCTGGTACACAGATACGCAGTATTTT. Translating gives CSVGSLPWYTDTQYF.

The V gene is TRBV27, the J gene TRBJ2-1; 7 nucleotides align to TRBD1. Per germline, CDR1 MNHEY and CDR2 SMNVEV (reference sequence). V lost 0 bases and J lost 2; bases outside the gene matches: 10. The CDR3 has 18 residues. The CDR3 region has the DNA TGTGCCAGCAGTTTATCCTGGGGTTTTCAGGGGGCCTACAATGAGCAGTTCTTC. Its translation: CASSLSWGFQGAYNEQFF.

The rearrangement links TRBV28 to TRBJ2-7; 7 bases align to TRBD2. V was pared by 0 bases and J by 6 bases, with 11 bases of the junction left unmatched. The germline gives CDR1 MDHEN, CDR2 SYDVKM. There are 16 residues in the CDR3. CDR3 sequence reads: CASSLWMAGDLAEQYF. CDR3 nucleotides: TGTGCCAGCAGTTTATGGATGGCGGGAGATCTGGCCGAGCAGTACTTC.

V usage is TRBV7-9 and J usage is TRBJ2-7; a weak D match, TRBD1 (5 bases). V lost 2 bases to trimming and J lost 1 base, with 12 bases between them. This CDR3 comprises 15 residues. CDR1 is SEHNR, CDR2 FQNEAQ, per germline (reference sequence). In nucleotides, the CDR3 is TGTGCCAGCAGCTTACCGACAGACCCTTCCTACGAGCAGTACTTC. Protein: CASSLPTDPSYEQYF.

This chain connects TRBV5-1 to TRBJ2-1; the D gene could be TRBD1 or TRBD2 (6 bases each). This CDR3 contains 18 residues. The V end was cut by 0 bases, the J end by 7 bases, with 23 bases between. The germline gives CDR1 SGHRS, CDR2 YFSETQ. DNA of the CDR3: TGCGCCAGCAGCTTGGAGGGGGGAGGACAGCGAGTCCTTAATGAGCAGTTCTTC. This gives the protein CASSLEGGGQRVLNEQFF.

This clonotype was counted a few times. CDR3 residues: CAISERQGTNTEAFF. The CDR3 bases are TGTGCCATCAGTGAAAGGCAGGGGACGAACACTGAAGCTTTCTTT. The chain recombines TRBV10-3 with TRBJ1-1, with a weak D call TRBD1 (6 bases). CDR3 length equals 15 residues. V was shortened by 3 bases and J by 1 base, with 12 bases between the two germline ends. The germline V gene encodes CDR1 ENHRY and CDR2 SYGVKD.

This clonotype was observed a few times. This chain connects TRBV11-2 to TRBJ2-7; 15 bases align to TRBD2. Trimming cost V 5 bases and J 4 bases; bases outside gene matches: 12. This CDR3 comprises 18 residues. CDR1 is SGHAT, CDR2 FQNNGV, per germline. This chain's CDR3 is CASSPPWGTSGRSYEQYF. The CDR3 DNA reads as TGTGCCAGCAGCCCCCCGTGGGGGACTAGCGGGAGGAGTTACGAGCAGTACTTC.

This clonotype showed up just a few times. V usage is TRBV6-2 or TRBV6-3 and J usage is TRBJ2-7; possible D gene TRBD1, 5 bases. The CDR3 is 14 residues long. V gave up 2 bases and J gave up 2 bases, with 10 bases separating them. The V gene's germline CDR1 is MNHEY and CDR2 SVGEGT. CDR3 bases: TGTGCCAGCAGTTACCAGACAGCGACCTACGAGCAGTACTTC. This encodes CASSYQTATYEQYF.

V gene TRBV12-3 or TRBV12-4 combines with J gene TRBJ2-7; 8 bases match TRBD2. With 5 bases clipped from V and 4 bases from J, the junction kept 10 bases outside the gene matches. This CDR3 spans 15 amino acids. The CDR3 DNA follows: TGTGCCAGCAGTCCTGGGACTAGAGGCGTGTACGAGCAGTACTTC. Protein sequence: CASSPGTRGVYEQYF.

This chain uses TRBV27 with TRBJ2-7; D may correspond to TRBD1 or TRBD2 (5 bases each). The CDR3 loop spans 14 amino acids. Germline V CDR1 and CDR2: MNHEY, SMNVEV (reference sequence). The germline V and J ends were trimmed by 3 bases and 3 bases, with 12 bases remaining between them. This CDR3 is CASSFGDAIYEQYF. The CDR3 DNA reads TGTGCCAGCAGTTTTGGGGACGCTATCTACGAGCAGTACTTC.

This clonotype appeared a few times. The chain joins TRBV20-1 to TRBJ1-6, with D possibly being TRBD1 (5 bases). The CDR3 is made up of 13 amino acids. Germline V CDR1 and CDR2: DFQATT, SNEGSKA (reference sequence). Trimming took 1 base from V and 9 from J, leaving 10 bases between them. The CDR3 region has the DNA TGCAGTGCTAGAGGCCAGGGTGCTTCACCCCTCCACTTT. Translating it yields CSARGQGASPLHF.

J is TRBJ2-1 and V is TRBV28; a possible D gene is TRBD2 (6 bases). This CDR3 is 13 amino acids long. CDR1 and CDR2 from the germline V gene are MDHEN and SYDVKM. V dropped 4 bases and J dropped 12 bases, with 16 bases sitting between them. CDR3 sequence: CASSSGGVGVQFF. CDR3 DNA: TGTGCCAGCAGTTCCGGGGGAGTGGGGGTGCAGTTCTTC. Together with reference TRBV28 and TRBJ2-1, the CDR3 gives the full variable domain: DVKVTQSSRYLVKRTGEKVFLECVQDMDHENMFWYRQDPGLGLRLIYFSYDVKMKEKGDIPEGYSVSREKKERFSLILESASTNQTSMYLCASSSGGVGVQFFGPGTRLTVL.

The sample holds a few counts of this clonotype. The chain uses TRBV25-1 and TRBJ2-7; no definite D call. The CDR3 has 13 residues. The V and J ends lost 4 bases and 2 bases respectively, with 9 bases between them. Germline-derived CDR1 and CDR2 are MGHDK and SYGVNS. CDR3: CASSGDLPYEQYF. CDR3 in DNA: TGTGCCAGCAGTGGCGACTTACCCTACGAGCAGTACTTC.

This chain connects TRBV5-1 to TRBJ2-5; TRBD2 might be the D (6 bases). Germline CDR1 and CDR2: SGHRS and YFSETQ. The CDR3 contains 12 residues. Trimming shortened V by 5 bases and J by 5 bases, and 10 bases separated the two germline ends. CDR3 loop: CASRDREETQYF. The CDR3 DNA reads TGCGCCAGCAGGGATCGGGAGGAGACCCAGTACTTC.

There are many counts of this clonotype. J is TRBJ2-3 and V is TRBV12-3 or TRBV12-4; D could derive from TRBD1 or TRBD2 (5 bases each). This CDR3 is 14 amino acids long. The germline V and J ends were trimmed by 6 bases and 2 bases, with 12 bases remaining between them. CDR3 region: CASSPGPPTDTQYF. CDR3 nucleotides: TGTGCCAGCAGCCCGGGACCGCCCACAGATACGCAGTATTTT.

The gene calls are TRBV5-1 and TRBJ2-5; TRBD2 matches at 7 bases. The V gene end was trimmed by 2 bases and the J gene end by 2 bases; junction bases not matched to a gene: 9. This CDR3 is 16 amino acids long. CDR1 and CDR2 (germline): SGHRS, YFSETQ. The CDR3 sequence: CASSLARRETQETQYF. The CDR3 coding sequence is TGCGCCAGCAGCTTAGCCAGGCGGGAGACACAAGAGACCCAGTACTTC.

This clonotype was observed a few times. The genes are TRBV6-2 or TRBV6-3 and TRBJ2-3; the match to TRBD2 covers 12 bases. The CDR3 runs to 21 residues. Germline V gives CDR1 MNHEY, CDR2 SVGEGT. The ends lost 4 bases at V and 9 bases at J; junction bases unmatched: 26. DNA for the CDR3: TGTGCCAGCAGTTTCGGAGTAACGGAGGCTCAACTAGCGGGAGGTCTTCCAACGCAGTATTTT. As protein: CASSFGVTEAQLAGGLPTQYF.

This clonotype was counted between two and nine times. This sequence joins TRBV5-1 and TRBJ2-6; 7 bases fit TRBD1. CDR3 length equals 18 residues. J was trimmed by 3 bases and V by 1 base; bases with no gene match: 10. The V gene's germline CDR1 is SGHRS and CDR2 YFSETQ. This CDR3 reads CASSLPNRGEGGANVLTF. The CDR3 bases are TGCGCCAGCAGCTTGCCGAACAGGGGAGAGGGTGGGGCCAACGTCCTGACTTTC.

This clonotype was counted a few times. V and J are TRBV4-1 and TRBJ2-5, with 8 bases fitting TRBD2. CDR3 length: 19 amino acids. Germline trimming cut 0 bases from V and 1 base from J; bases unmatched to any gene: 13. The germline CDR1 and CDR2 sequences are MGHRA and YSYEKL. DNA for the CDR3: TGCGCCAGCAGCCAAGAAACAAGTTCTAGCGGGTATGTCCAAGAGACCCAGTACTTC. This codes for CASSQETSSSGYVQETQYF.

The V and J genes are TRBV24-1 and TRBJ2-3; no definite D call. V was clipped by 4 bases and J by 0 bases, with 7 bases between them. CDR1 KGHDR and CDR2 SFDVKD come from the germline V gene. This CDR3 comprises 14 residues. CDR3 DNA: TGTGCCACCAGTGAGTTTACTAGCACAGATACGCAGTATTTT. The encoded protein is CATSEFTSTDTQYF.

The V gene is TRBV9, the J gene TRBJ2-2; 11 bases match TRBD1. Trimming cost V 2 bases and J 6 bases; bases outside gene matches: 0. This CDR3 has 14 amino acids. Germline CDR1 and CDR2: SGDLS and YYNGEE. For the CDR3, the DNA is TGTGCCAGCAGCGTGGGACAGGGGGCCGGGGAGCTGTTTTTT. Amino acids: CASSVGQGAGELFF.